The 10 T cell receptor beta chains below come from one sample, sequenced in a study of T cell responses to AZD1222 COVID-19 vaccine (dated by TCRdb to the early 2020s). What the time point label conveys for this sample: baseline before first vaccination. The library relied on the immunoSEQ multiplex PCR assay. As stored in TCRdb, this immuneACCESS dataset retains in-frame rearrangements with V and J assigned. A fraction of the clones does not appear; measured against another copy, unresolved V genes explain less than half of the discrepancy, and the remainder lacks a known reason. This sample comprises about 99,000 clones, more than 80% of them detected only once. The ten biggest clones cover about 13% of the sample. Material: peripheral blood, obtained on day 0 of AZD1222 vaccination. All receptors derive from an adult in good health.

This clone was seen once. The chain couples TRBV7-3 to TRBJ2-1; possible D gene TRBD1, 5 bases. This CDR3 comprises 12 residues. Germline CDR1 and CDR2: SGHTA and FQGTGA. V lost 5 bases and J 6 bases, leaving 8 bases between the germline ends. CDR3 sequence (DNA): TGTGCCAGCAGCCCTGACAGCAATGAGCAGTTCTTC. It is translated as CASSPDSNEQFF.

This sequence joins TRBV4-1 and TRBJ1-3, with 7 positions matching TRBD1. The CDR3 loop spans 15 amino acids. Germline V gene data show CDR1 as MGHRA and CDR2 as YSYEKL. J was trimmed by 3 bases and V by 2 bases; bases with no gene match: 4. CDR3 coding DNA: TGCGCCAGCAGCCAAACCGGGACAGTTGGAAACACCATATATTTT. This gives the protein CASSQTGTVGNTIYF.

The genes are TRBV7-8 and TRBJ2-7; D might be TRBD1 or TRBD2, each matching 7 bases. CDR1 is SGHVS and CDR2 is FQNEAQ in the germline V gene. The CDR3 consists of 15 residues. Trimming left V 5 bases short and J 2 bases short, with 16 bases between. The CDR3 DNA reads TGTGCCAGCAGCCCAGGGGGGGCAGGAGCCTACGAGCAGTACTTC. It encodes CASSPGGAGAYEQYF. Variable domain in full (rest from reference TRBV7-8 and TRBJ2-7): GAGVSQSPRYKVAKRGQDVALRCDPISGHVSLFWYQQALGQGPEFLTYFQNEAQLDKSGLPSDRFFAERPEGSVSTLKIQRTQQEDSAVYLCASSPGGAGAYEQYFGPGTRLTVT.

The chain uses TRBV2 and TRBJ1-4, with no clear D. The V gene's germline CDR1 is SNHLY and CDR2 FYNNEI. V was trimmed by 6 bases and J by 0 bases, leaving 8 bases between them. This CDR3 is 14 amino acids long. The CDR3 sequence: CASSTESTNEKLFF. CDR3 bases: TGTGCCAGCAGCACGGAGTCAACTAATGAAAAACTGTTTTTT.

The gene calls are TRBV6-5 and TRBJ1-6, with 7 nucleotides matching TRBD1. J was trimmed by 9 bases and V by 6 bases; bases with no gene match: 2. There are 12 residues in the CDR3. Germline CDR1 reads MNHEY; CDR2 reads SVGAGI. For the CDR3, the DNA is TGTGCCAGCAGGACAGGGAGTTCACCCCTCCACTTT. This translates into CASRTGSSPLHF.

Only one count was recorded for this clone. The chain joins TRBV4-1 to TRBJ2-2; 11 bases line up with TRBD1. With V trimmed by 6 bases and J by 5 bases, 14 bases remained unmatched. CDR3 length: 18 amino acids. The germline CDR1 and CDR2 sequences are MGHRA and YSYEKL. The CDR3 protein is CASSKTRSGTGGTGELFF. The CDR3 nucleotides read TGCGCCAGCAGTAAAACAAGGAGCGGGACAGGGGGAACCGGGGAGCTGTTTTTT.

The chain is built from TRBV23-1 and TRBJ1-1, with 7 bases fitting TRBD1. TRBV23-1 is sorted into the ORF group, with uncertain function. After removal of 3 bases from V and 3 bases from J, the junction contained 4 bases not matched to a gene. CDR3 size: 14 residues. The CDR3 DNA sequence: TGCGCCAGCAGTCAGTGGACAGGACACACTGAAGCTTTCTTT. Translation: CASSQWTGHTEAFF.

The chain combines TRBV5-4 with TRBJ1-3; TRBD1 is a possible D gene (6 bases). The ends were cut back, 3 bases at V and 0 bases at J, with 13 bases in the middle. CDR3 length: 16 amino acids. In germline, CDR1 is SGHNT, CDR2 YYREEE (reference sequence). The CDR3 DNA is TGTGCCAGCAGCTCGGACAGCCCGGGCTCTGGAAACACCATATATTTT. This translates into CASSSDSPGSGNTIYF.

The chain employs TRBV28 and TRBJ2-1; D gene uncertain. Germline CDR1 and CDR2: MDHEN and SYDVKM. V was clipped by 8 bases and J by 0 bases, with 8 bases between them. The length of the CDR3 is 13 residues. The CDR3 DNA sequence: TGTGCCAGCCACGGCAGCTCCTACAATGAGCAGTTCTTC. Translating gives CASHGSSYNEQFF.

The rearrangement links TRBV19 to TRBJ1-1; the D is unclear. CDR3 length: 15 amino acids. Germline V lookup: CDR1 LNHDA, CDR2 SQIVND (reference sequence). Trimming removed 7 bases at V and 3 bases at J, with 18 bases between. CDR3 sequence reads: CASTRPSRRDTEAFF. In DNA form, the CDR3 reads TGTGCCAGTACCCGACCCTCCAGGAGAGACACTGAAGCTTTCTTT.